This TCR beta chain is from a study of T cell changes during pregnancy in multiple sclerosis. The CDR3 runs 13 residues. Per germline, CDR1 SGHTS and CDR2 YDEGEE. The ends lost 4 bases at V and 4 bases at J; junction bases unmatched: 3. Method: immunoSEQ multiplex PCR; TCRdb's copy keeps in-frame clones and lacks some. The sample shows about 25,000 clones, 86% of them seen only once. The chain employs TRBV5-8 and TRBJ2-7, with 9 bases aligning to TRBD1. Here the sequenced sample was CD8+ T cells from peripheral blood mononuclear cells, taken in the first trimester of pregnancy. This clonotype was sampled from a female donor in good health, enrolled as a control in a pregnancy study. This chain's CDR3 is CASSRDRAYEQYF. In DNA, the CDR3 is TGTGCCAGCAGCCGGGACAGGGCGTACGAGCAGTACTTC.